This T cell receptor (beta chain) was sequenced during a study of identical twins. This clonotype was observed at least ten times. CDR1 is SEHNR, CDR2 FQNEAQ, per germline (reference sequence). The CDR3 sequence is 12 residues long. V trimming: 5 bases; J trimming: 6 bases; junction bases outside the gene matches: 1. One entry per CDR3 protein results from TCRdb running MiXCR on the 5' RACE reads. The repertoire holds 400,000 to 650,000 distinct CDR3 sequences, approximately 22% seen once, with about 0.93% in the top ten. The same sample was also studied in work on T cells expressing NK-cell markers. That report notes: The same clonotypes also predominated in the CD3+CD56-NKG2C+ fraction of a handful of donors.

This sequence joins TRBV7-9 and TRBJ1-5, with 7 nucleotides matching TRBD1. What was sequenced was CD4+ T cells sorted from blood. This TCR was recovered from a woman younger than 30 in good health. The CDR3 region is CASSRGRQPQHF. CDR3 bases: TGTGCCAGCAGCAGGGGGCGTCAGCCCCAGCATTTT.